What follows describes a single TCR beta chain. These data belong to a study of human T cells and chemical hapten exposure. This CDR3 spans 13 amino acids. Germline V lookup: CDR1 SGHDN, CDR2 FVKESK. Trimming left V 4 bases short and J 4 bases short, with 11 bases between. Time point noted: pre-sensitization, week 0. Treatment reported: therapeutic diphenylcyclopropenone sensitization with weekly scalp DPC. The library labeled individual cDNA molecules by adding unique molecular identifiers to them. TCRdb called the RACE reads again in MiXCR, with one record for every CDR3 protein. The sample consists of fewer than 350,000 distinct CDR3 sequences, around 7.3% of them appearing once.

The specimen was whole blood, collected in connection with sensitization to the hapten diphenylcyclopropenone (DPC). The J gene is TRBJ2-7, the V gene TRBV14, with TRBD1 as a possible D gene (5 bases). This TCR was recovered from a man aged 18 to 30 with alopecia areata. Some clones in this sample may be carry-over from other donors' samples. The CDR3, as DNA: TGTGCCAGCAGCCGGCCAGGGTCTTACGAGCAGTACGTC. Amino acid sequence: CASSRPGSYEQYV.